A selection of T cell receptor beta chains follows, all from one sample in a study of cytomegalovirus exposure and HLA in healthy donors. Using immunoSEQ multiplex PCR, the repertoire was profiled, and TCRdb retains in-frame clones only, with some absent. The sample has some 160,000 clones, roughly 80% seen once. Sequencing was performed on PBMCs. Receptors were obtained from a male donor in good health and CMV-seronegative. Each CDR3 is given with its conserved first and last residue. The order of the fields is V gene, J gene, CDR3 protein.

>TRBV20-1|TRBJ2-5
CSDGNQETQYF
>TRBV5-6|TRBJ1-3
CASSLGQAGHTIYF
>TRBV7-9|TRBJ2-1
CSSSLSFGWNEQFF
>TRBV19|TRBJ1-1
CASSISSVLAEAFF
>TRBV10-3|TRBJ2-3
CATRGTSGTDTQYF
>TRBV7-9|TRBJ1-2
CASSLLGRGNYGYTF
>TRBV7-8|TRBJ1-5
CASSLAGGPRPQHF
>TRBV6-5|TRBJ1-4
CASSYSGQGGEKLFF
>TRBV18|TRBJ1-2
CASSQSTPRGYGYTF
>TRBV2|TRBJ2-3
CASSIYSGDTDTQYF